This is a list of T cell receptor beta chains from one sample in a study of cytomegalovirus exposure and HLA in healthy donors. Clones were read by immunoSEQ multiplex PCR, and TCRdb kept only the in-frame ones, dropping some. The sample lists hundreds of thousands of clones, around nine tenths occurring once. The sequenced material came from PBMCs. All receptors derive from a woman aged 18-30 years in good health and CMV-seronegative. CDR3s include the opening cysteine and the closing phenylalanine or tryptophan. The D gene is left open where the match is weak. The size of a clone is reported for some rows only, either as once, few or many, or as a class for expanded clones.

>TRBJ2-1|TRBD2|16|TRBV19|NA
TGTGCCAGTAGTGTAACGGGACTAGCGGCCTACAATGAGCAGTTCTTC
CASSVTGLAAYNEQFF
>TRBJ2-1|TRBD1|11|TRBV25-1|NA
TGTGCCAGCAAATCGGGGGACAGGTCGATCTTC
CASKSGDRSIF
>TRBJ2-7|NA|15|TRBV5-4|once
TGTGCCAGCAGCTTGGCGGCAGGGGACTCCTACGAGCAGTACTTC
CASSLAAGDSYEQYF
>TRBJ1-3|NA|15|TRBV5-8|NA
TGTGCCAGCAGCTCGGACAGCGACTCTGGAAACACCATATATTTT
CASSSDSDSGNTIYF
>TRBJ2-1|NA|16|TRBV9|NA
TGTGCCAGCAGCGGATCCACTCAGGGGTGGCGAATTGAGCAGTTCTTC
CASSGSTQGWRIEQFF
>TRBJ2-1|TRBD2|14|TRBV27|NA
TGTGCCACCAAGGTAGCGGGAGTCGGTGATGAGCAGTTCTTC
CATKVAGVGDEQFF
>TRBJ1-4|NA|14|TRBV5-1|NA
TGCGCCAGCAGCCGGGCGGGTTCAAATGAAAAACTGTTTTTT
CASSRAGSNEKLFF
>TRBJ2-1|TRBD1|16|TRBV4-3|NA
TGCGCCAGCAGCCAATCGACAGGGAAATCCTACAATGAGCAGTTCTTC
CASSQSTGKSYNEQFF
>TRBJ2-5|TRBD2|15|TRBV6-1|NA
TGTGCCAGCCTAGCGGGGGCGGGAAAGGGAGAGACCCAGTACTTC
CASLAGAGKGETQYF
>TRBJ2-2|TRBD2|14|TRBV2|NA
TGTGCCAGCAGACTAGCGGGAGCGATCGGGGAGCTGTTTTTT
CASRLAGAIGELFF
>TRBJ2-7|NA|15|TRBV19|NA
TGTGCCAGTAGTATCATCGCAGGGGACCTCTACGAGCAGTACTTC
CASSIIAGDLYEQYF
>TRBJ2-5|TRBD2|14|TRBV29-1|NA
TGCAGCGCCAAAGGGACTAGCATTGGGGAGACCCAGTACTTC
CSAKGTSIGETQYF
>TRBJ2-7|NA|14|TRBV11-1|NA
TGTGCCAGCAGCTTAGTCGGGAGCGGAGTCGAGCAGTACTTC
CASSLVGSGVEQYF
>TRBJ1-2|NA|14|TRBV6-5|NA
TGTGCCAGCAGGAAGGGTCGGGCGGGGAATGGCTACACCTTC
CASRKGRAGNGYTF
>TRBJ1-2|TRBD1|14|TRBV9|NA
TGTGCCAGCAGCGCGATAGACAGGGAAGATGGCTACACCTTC
CASSAIDREDGYTF
>TRBJ1-2|NA|15|TRBV19|once
TGTGCCAGTAGTATAAATGTCCGGGGGAACTATGGCTACACCTTC
CASSINVRGNYGYTF
>TRBJ2-7|NA|11|TRBV10-1|once
TGCGCCAGCAGTGAGTCCAGCGAGCAGTACTTC
CASSESSEQYF
>TRBJ1-3|TRBD1|20|TRBV15|NA
TGTGCCACCAGCAGAGATCCCCTCTTTGGGACAGCAAATCGCGGAAACACCATATATTTT
CATSRDPLFGTANRGNTIYF
>TRBJ2-2|NA|13|TRBV2|once
TGTGCCAGCAGTGAATTTGTATCCGGGGAGCTGTTTTTT
CASSEFVSGELFF
>TRBJ1-2|NA|13|TRBV28|NA
TGTTCCCCCACCGGGGACACACGCTATGGCTACACCTTC
CSPTGDTRYGYTF
>TRBJ2-1|TRBD2|18|TRBV7-3|NA
TGTGCCAGCAGCTTCGGGACTAGCGGGAGTCCCAGCCTGAATGAGCAGTTCTTC
CASSFGTSGSPSLNEQFF
>TRBJ1-4|NA|15|TRBV9|once
TGTGCCAGCAGCGTAGGGGAGGCAACTAATGAAAAACTGTTTTTT
CASSVGEATNEKLFF
>TRBJ2-7|NA|13|TRBV28|NA
TGTGCCAGCAGCTTATCCATGGTGGGGGCGCATAGCTTC
CASSLSMVGAHSF
>TRBJ1-5|NA|16|TRBV11-3|NA
TGTGCCAGCAGCTTAGTTCGGCGGTTTAGCAATCAGCCCCAGCATTTT
CASSLVRRFSNQPQHF
>TRBJ2-7|NA|16|TRBV18|NA
TGTGCCAGCTCACCACAGGGGAGGCTAGCGCTATACGAGCAGTACTTC
CASSPQGRLALYEQYF
>TRBJ2-2|NA|15|TRBV7-9|NA
TGTGCCAGCAGCTTAGTGGACAGCAACACCGGGGAGCTGTTTTTT
CASSLVDSNTGELFF
>TRBJ1-1|TRBD1|15|TRBV28|NA
TGTGCCAGCAGCTTGACAGGGACCTTGAACACTGAAGCTTTCTTT
CASSLTGTLNTEAFF
>TRBJ2-7|NA|14|TRBV5-1|once
TGCGCCAGCAGCTTGGACAGGTATACCTACGAGCAGTACTTC
CASSLDRYTYEQYF
>TRBJ1-1|NA|13|TRBV2|NA
TGTGCCAGCAAGAGGTCGATGAACACTGAAGCTTTCTTT
CASKRSMNTEAFF
>TRBJ2-7|TRBD1|14|TRBV7-2|once
TGTGCCAGCAGCCAGACAGGGACATCGGGGGAGCAGTACTTC
CASSQTGTSGEQYF
>TRBJ2-1|TRBD2|17|TRBV27|NA
TGTGCCAGCAGTCCCGGGAGCGGGAGGGCTCAGGGGAATGAGCAGTTCTTC
CASSPGSGRAQGNEQFF
>TRBJ2-1|NA|15|TRBV9|NA
TGTGCCAGCAGCGTAGCCGCGGGGGCTAGGGATGAGCAGTTCTTC
CASSVAAGARDEQFF
>TRBJ2-7|NA|13|TRBV7-3|NA
TGTGCCAGCAGCCCTCACCAGGACTACGAGCAGTACTTC
CASSPHQDYEQYF
>TRBJ1-2|TRBD1|15|TRBV27|once
TGTGCCAGCAGTTTTTTGGGACAGGGTTTCTATGGCTACACCTTC
CASSFLGQGFYGYTF
>TRBJ2-1|TRBD2|15|TRBV19|NA
TGTGCCAGTAGTATAGCGGGAGGCTCCTACAATGAGCAGTTCTTC
CASSIAGGSYNEQFF
>TRBJ1-1|NA|12|TRBV6-1|NA
TGTGCCAGCAGAGAGGAATGGACTGAAGCTTTCTTT
CASREEWTEAFF
>TRBJ2-5|TRBD2|18|TRBV9|NA
TGTGCCAGTCAGCGTAGTTTGGGTAGCGGGAGGGCCCCAGAGACCCAGTACTTC
CASQRSLGSGRAPETQYF
>TRBJ2-7|TRBD1|13|TRBV19|NA
TGTGCCAGTAGTGACCGGGACAGGGTACGGTTTTACTTC
CASSDRDRVRFYF
>TRBJ1-6|NA|15|TRBV7-3|NA
TGTGCCAGCAGTCAGGGAGGCAGGGCCAATTCACCCCTCCACTTT
CASSQGGRANSPLHF
>TRBJ1-1|NA|15|TRBV6-5|NA
TGTGCCAGCAGTACCAAGGGGCGAACGAACACTGAAGCTTTCTTT
CASSTKGRTNTEAFF
>TRBJ1-6|NA|15|TRBV30|NA
TGTGCCTGGCAGATAGACAGCTCCTATAATTCACCCCTCCACTTT
CAWQIDSSYNSPLHF
>TRBJ1-6|TRBD1|14|TRBV25-1|NA
TGTGCCAGCAGTGAATGGCAGGGGGACACACCCCTCCACTTT
CASSEWQGDTPLHF
>TRBJ1-1|NA|16|TRBV6-5|NA
TGTGCCAGCAGTTACTCCTCTGGTCAGGGGTTCACTGAAGCTTTCTTT
CASSYSSGQGFTEAFF
>TRBJ2-7|TRBD1|13|TRBV28|NA
TGTGCCAGCAGTACCAACAGGGGGCCCGAGCAGTACTTC
CASSTNRGPEQYF